Below, one T cell receptor beta chain is given with its context. Generated by immunoSEQ multiplex PCR, the TCRdb table keeps only in-frame clones and is missing some. The sample has 240,000 or so clones, approximately 90% seen once; the top ten hold roughly 10%. This CDR3 contains 14 residues. Per the germline V gene, CDR1 is MGHDK and CDR2 is SYGVNS. Trimming cost V 1 base and J 7 bases, with 11 bases left between them. The treatment is: some 19 received Ad26.COV2.S at low or high dose, single or two shots; 5 received placebo; per-sample allocation not given. Specimens were obtained on day 63 following the first vaccine or placebo injection. The data belong to a study of Ad26.COV2.S vaccination and SARS-CoV-2 variants. Study information: Recipients of Ad26.COV2.S got it intramuscularly, once or twice 56 days apart.

The sequencing here drew on peripheral blood, taken in a trial of Ad26.COV2.S vaccine versus placebo. The TCR comes from a person aged 18-60 years who received the Ad26.COV2.S COVID-19 vaccine or a placebo. The chain links TRBV25-1 to TRBJ1-5; TRBD1 might be the D (6 bases). CDR3 protein: CASSESGTHQPQHF. The DNA of the CDR3 is TGTGCCAGCAGTGAATCCGGGACACACCAGCCCCAGCATTTT.